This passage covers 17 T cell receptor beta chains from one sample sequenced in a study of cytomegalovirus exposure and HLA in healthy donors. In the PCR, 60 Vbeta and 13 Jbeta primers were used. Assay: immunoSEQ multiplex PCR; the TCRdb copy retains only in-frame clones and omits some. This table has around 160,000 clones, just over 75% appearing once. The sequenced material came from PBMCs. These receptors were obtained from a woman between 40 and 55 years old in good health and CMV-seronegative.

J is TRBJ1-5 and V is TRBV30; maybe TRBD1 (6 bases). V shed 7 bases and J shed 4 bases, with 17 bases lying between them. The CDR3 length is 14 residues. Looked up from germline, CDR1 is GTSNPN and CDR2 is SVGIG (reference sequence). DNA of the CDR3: TGTGCCTACCGACCAGGACAGAATAATCAGCCCCAGCATTTT. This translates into CAYRPGQNNQPQHF.

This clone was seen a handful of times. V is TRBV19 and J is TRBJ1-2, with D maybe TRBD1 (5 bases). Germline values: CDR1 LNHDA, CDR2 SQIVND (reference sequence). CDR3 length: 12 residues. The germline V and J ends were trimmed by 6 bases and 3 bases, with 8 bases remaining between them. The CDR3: CASSRVDYGYTF. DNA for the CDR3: TGTGCCAGTAGCAGGGTAGACTATGGCTACACCTTC.

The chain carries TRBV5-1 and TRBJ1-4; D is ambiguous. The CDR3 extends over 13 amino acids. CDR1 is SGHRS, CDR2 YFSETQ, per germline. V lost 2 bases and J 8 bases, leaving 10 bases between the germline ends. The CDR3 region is CASSFGGNEKLFF. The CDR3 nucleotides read TGCGCCAGCAGCTTTGGAGGAAACGAAAAACTGTTTTTT.

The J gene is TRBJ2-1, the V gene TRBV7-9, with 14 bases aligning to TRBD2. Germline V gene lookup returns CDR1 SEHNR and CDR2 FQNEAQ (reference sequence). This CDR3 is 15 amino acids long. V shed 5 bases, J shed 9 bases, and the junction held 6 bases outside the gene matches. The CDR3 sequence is CASSPGGLAGVEQFF. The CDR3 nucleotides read TGTGCCAGCAGCCCGGGGGGACTAGCGGGAGTTGAGCAGTTCTTC.

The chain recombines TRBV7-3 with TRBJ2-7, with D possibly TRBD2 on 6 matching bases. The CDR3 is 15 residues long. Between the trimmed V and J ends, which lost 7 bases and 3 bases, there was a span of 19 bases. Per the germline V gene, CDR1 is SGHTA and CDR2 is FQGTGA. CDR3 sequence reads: CASIPPRGLHYEQYF. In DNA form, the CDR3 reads TGTGCCAGCATCCCCCCCCGGGGACTCCACTACGAGCAGTACTTC.

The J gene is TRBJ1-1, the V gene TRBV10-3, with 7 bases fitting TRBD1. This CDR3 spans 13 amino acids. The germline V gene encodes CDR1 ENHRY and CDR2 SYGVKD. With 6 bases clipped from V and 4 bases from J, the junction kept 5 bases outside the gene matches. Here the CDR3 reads CAIRMAGGTEAFF. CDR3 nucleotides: TGTGCCATCAGGATGGCAGGGGGCACTGAAGCTTTCTTT.

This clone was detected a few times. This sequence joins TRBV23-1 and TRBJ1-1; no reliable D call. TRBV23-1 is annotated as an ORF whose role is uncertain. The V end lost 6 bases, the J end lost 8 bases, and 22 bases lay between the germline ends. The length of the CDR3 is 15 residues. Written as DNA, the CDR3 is TGCGCCAGCAGCCTTACCGGGCCTCGAGGGTCGGAAGCTTTCTTT. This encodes CASSLTGPRGSEAFF.

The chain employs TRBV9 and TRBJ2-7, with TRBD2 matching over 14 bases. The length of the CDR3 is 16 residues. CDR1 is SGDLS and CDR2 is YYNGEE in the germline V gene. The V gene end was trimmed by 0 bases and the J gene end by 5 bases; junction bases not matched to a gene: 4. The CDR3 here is CASSVGLGLAGDEQYF. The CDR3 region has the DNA TGTGCCAGCAGCGTAGGACTGGGACTAGCGGGAGACGAGCAGTACTTC. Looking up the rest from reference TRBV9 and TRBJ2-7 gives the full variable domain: DSGVTQTPKHLITATGQRVTLRCSPRSGDLSVYWYQQSLDQGLQFLIQYYNGEERAKGNILERFSAQQFPDLHSELNLSSLELGDSALYFCASSVGLGLAGDEQYFGPGTRLTVT.

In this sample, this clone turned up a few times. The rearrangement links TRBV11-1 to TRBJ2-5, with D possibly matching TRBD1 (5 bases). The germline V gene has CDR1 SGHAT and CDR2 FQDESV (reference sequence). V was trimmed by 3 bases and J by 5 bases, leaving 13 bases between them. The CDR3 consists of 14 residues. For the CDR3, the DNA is TGTGCCAGCAGCTTTACTGATTCAGGGGAGACCCAGTACTTC. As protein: CASSFTDSGETQYF.

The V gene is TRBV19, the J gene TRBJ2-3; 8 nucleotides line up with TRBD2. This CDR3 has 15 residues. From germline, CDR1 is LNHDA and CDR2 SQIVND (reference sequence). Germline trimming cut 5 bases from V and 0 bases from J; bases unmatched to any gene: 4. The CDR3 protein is CASSLGLGSTDTQYF. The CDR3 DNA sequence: TGTGCCAGTAGTCTGGGACTAGGGAGCACAGATACGCAGTATTTT.

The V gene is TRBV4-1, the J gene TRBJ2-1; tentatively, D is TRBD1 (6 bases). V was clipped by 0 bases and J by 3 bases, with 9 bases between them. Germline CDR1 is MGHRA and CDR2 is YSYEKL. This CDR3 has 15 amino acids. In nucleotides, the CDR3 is TGCGCCAGCAGCCAAGAGGGGACATACTACAATGAGCAGTTCTTC. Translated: CASSQEGTYYNEQFF.

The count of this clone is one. This CDR3 is CASSEDYEQYF. For the CDR3, the DNA is TGTGCCAGCAGCGAGGACTACGAGCAGTACTTC. This sequence joins TRBV6-1 and TRBJ2-7; D not certain. The germline V and J ends were trimmed by 6 bases and 3 bases, with 6 bases remaining between them. The germline CDR1 and CDR2 sequences are MNHNS and SASEGT. This CDR3 comprises 11 residues.

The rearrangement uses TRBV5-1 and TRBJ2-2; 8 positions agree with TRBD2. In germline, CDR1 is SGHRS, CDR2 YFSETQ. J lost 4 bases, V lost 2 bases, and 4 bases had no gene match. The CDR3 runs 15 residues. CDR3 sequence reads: CASSFVAGLTGELFF. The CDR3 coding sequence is TGCGCCAGCAGCTTTGTAGCGGGACTCACCGGGGAGCTGTTTTTT.

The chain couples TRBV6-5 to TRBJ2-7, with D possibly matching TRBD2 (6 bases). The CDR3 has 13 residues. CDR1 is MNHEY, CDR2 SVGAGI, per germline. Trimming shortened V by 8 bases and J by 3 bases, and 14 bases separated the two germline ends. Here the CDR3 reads CASQVPGVYEQYF. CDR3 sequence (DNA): TGTGCCAGCCAGGTACCGGGAGTCTACGAGCAGTACTTC.

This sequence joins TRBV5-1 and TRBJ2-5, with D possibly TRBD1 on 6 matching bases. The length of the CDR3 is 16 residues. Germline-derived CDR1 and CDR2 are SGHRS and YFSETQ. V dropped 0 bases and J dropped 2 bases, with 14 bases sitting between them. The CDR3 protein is CASSLGAGTRQETQYF. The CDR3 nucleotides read TGCGCCAGCAGCTTGGGGGCCGGGACACGACAAGAGACCCAGTACTTC. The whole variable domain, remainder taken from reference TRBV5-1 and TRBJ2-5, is KAGVTQTPRYLIKTRGQQVTLSCSPISGHRSVSWYQQTPGQGLQFLFEYFSETQRNKGNFPGRFSGRQFSNSRSEMNVSTLELGDSALYLCASSLGAGTRQETQYFGPGTRLLVL.

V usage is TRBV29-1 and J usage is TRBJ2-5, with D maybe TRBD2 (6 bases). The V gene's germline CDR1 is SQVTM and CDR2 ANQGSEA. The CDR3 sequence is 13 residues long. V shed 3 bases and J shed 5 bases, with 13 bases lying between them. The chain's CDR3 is CSVEGQEGETQYF. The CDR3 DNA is TGCAGCGTTGAGGGTCAGGAGGGGGAGACCCAGTACTTC.

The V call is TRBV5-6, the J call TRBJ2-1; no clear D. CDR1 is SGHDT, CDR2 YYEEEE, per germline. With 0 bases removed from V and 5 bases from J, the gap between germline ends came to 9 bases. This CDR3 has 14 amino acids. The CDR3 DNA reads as TGTGCCAGCAGCTTGGCCATCCAGAACAATGAGCAGTTCTTC. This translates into CASSLAIQNNEQFF.